This T cell receptor (beta chain) was retrieved from a study of cytomegalovirus exposure and HLA in healthy donors. Overall study findings and caveats: A missense variant in DCLRE1C was later tied to TCR beta V- and J-gene trimming. The authors later found TCR association rates varying by HLA locus, with DRB1 most and HLA-C fewest. In a later analysis, parvovirus B19, influenza, CMV and Epstein-Barr virus appeared linked to several top co-occurrence clusters.

Comments on this clone: Antigen specificity is unknown.

PCR employed 60 Vbeta and 13 Jbeta primers. Libraries were prepared by immunoSEQ multiplex PCR; TCRdb keeps only in-frame clonotypes and omits some of them. The data hold 150,000 to 200,000 clones, with roughly four fifths observed a single time. The sequence derives from a woman younger than 30 in good health and CMV-seropositive. The sequenced material came from PBMCs.

The CDR3 nucleotides read TGTGCCAGCAGCCAAGAGTCCTCCGGGGTTCAGCCCCAGCATTTT. Its protein is CASSQESSGVQPQHF. V gene TRBV16 combines with J gene TRBJ1-5; D is ambiguous. V lost 2 bases and J 6 bases, leaving 14 bases between the germline ends. The CDR3 is 15 amino acids. Germline V lookup: CDR1 KGHSY, CDR2 FQNENV.